These 14 T cell receptor beta chains share one sample of origin, sequenced in a study of T cell responses to AZD1222 COVID-19 vaccine. Assay used: immunoSEQ multiplex PCR; TCRdb lists only in-frame clones, some missing. The table has 150,000 or so clones, 90% to 95% seen once. The sequencing used peripheral blood, collected on day 0 of MenACWY control vaccination. The receptors stem from an adult in good health.

The chain couples TRBV4-1 to TRBJ2-1; D gene unclear. This CDR3 has 12 residues. V was trimmed by 3 bases and J by 10 bases, leaving 10 bases between them. CDR1 is MGHRA and CDR2 is YSYEKL in the germline V gene. CDR3 nucleotide sequence: TGCGCCAGCAGCCACCCGGTAGAGGAGCAGTTCTTC. This sequence encodes CASSHPVEEQFF.

V gene TRBV28 combines with J gene TRBJ2-7; D may match TRBD1 or TRBD2 (7 bases each). The V gene lost 6 bases and the J gene lost 8 bases, with 14 bases spanning the gap. Per germline, CDR1 MDHEN and CDR2 SYDVKM. The CDR3 covers 12 residues. The CDR3 region has the DNA TGTGCCAGCAGCCAGGGGGGGGGAAAGCAGTACTTC. Protein: CASSQGGGKQYF.

This clone was seen a few times. Other DNA variants within this sample encode the same CDR3. The rearrangement uses TRBV7-2 and TRBJ2-7; 7 bases are shared with TRBD1. Unmatched junction bases numbered 2, after V lost 1 base and J lost 2 bases. The germline gives CDR1 SGHTA, CDR2 FQGNSA. CDR3 length equals 14 residues. CDR3 amino acids: CASSLGTGPYEQYF. The CDR3 DNA follows: TGTGCCAGCAGCTTAGGGACAGGCCCCTACGAGCAGTACTTC.

This chain connects TRBV5-8 to TRBJ1-5; 8 bases line up with TRBD1. The J segment lost 3 bases and the V segment lost 4 bases, leaving 3 bases of the junction unmatched. The CDR3 loop spans 14 amino acids. In germline, CDR1 is SGHTS, CDR2 YDEGEE. The CDR3 DNA sequence: TGTGCCAGCAGCCCGGGACAGGCCAATCAGCCCCAGCATTTT. Amino acids: CASSPGQANQPQHF.

CDR3 nucleotide sequence: TGTGCCAGTAGTATGGAGGACAGGGCCCGCTATGGCTACACCTTC. Its translation: CASSMEDRARYGYTF. This chain uses TRBV19 with TRBJ1-2; TRBD1 matches 8 bases. CDR1 and CDR2 from the germline V gene are LNHDA and SQIVND (reference sequence). The junction had 7 bases not matched to a gene; V was cut back by 3 bases and J by 4 bases. The CDR3 covers 15 residues.

This clone came up once. This rearrangement joins TRBV5-1 to TRBJ2-3; 10 bases are shared with TRBD2. The CDR3 covers 15 residues. Per germline, CDR1 SGHRS and CDR2 YFSETQ. V shed 1 base and J 4 bases; nucleotides not matched to a gene: 3. CDR3 DNA sequence: TGCGCCAGCAGCTTGCGAGCGGGAGGGCCAGATACGCAGTATTTT. This sequence encodes CASSLRAGGPDTQYF.

The chain carries TRBV30 and TRBJ2-7, with TRBD1 matching 8 bases. The CDR3 runs 12 residues. Germline values: CDR1 GTSNPN, CDR2 SVGIG (reference sequence). J lost 1 base, V lost 5 bases, and 1 base had no gene match. In DNA form, the CDR3 reads TGTGCCTGGGGGGACAGGTCCTACGAGCAGTACTTC. Translating gives CAWGDRSYEQYF.

V usage is TRBV5-6 and J usage is TRBJ1-4; D gene ambiguous. V was pared by 3 bases and J by 5 bases, with 11 bases between. The CDR3 totals 14 residues. Germline-derived CDR1 and CDR2 are SGHDT and YYEEEE. CDR3 amino acids: CASSSWVLNEKLFF. The CDR3 coding sequence is TGTGCCAGCAGCTCCTGGGTTCTGAATGAAAAACTGTTTTTT.

The chain combines TRBV11-2 with TRBJ1-1; TRBD1 agrees at 9 bases. V trimming: 5 bases; J trimming: 2 bases; junction bases outside the gene matches: 3. Germline loops: CDR1 SGHAT, CDR2 FQNNGV. The CDR3 is made up of 14 amino acids. CDR3 protein: CASSTTGGNTEAFF. CDR3 nucleotides: TGTGCCAGCAGCACCACAGGGGGCAACACTGAAGCTTTCTTT. The full variable domain, with the rest looked up from reference TRBV11-2 and TRBJ1-1, is EAGVAQSPRYKIIEKRQSVAFWCNPISGHATLYWYQQILGQGPKLLIQFQNNGVVDDSQLPKDRFSAERLKGVDSTLKIQPAKLEDSAVYLCASSTTGGNTEAFFGQGTRLTVV.

The CDR3 here is CASSPIRESRTAGWGYTF. Written as DNA, the CDR3 is TGTGCCAGCAGCCCCATTCGGGAGAGCCGCACTGCTGGTTGGGGCTACACCTTC. The rearrangement joins TRBV11-2 to TRBJ1-2; D remains ambiguous. The V end lost 5 bases, the J end lost 8 bases, and 30 bases lay between the germline ends. The CDR3 totals 18 residues. Looked up from germline, CDR1 is SGHAT and CDR2 is FQNNGV.

J is TRBJ2-3 and V is TRBV3-1 (or the pseudogene TRBV3-2), with TRBD2 matching over 10 bases. CDR1 LGHDT and CDR2 YNNKEL come from the germline V gene (reference sequence). The junction had 5 bases not matched to a gene; V was cut back by 1 base and J by 13 bases. The CDR3 sequence is 13 residues long. The CDR3 DNA is TGTGCCAGCAGCCAAGCGCTGCTAGCGGGAGAGTATTTT. Translating gives CASSQALLAGEYF.

The chain couples TRBV5-6 to TRBJ1-1, with a tentative D call TRBD1 (6 bases). Germline-derived CDR1 and CDR2 are SGHDT and YYEEEE. V was cut by 4 bases and J by 3 bases, with 13 bases left in between. CDR3 length: 14 amino acids. DNA of the CDR3: TGTGCCAGCAGCCAGATAAGGGGGGACACTGAAGCTTTCTTT. Amino acid sequence: CASSQIRGDTEAFF.

The genes are TRBV3-1 (or the pseudogene TRBV3-2) and TRBJ1-2, with D hard to call. The CDR3 loop spans 12 amino acids. The ends were cut back, 4 bases at V and 8 bases at J, with 11 bases in the middle. Germline-derived CDR1 and CDR2 are LGHDT and YNNKEL (reference sequence). The CDR3 bases are TGTGCCAGCAGCCTGTCGCGGTCGGGCTACACCTTC. Translated: CASSLSRSGYTF.

This clone was seen just once. V is TRBV7-8 and J is TRBJ2-7, with 9 bases matching TRBD1. The length of the CDR3 is 16 residues. From germline, CDR1 is SGHVS and CDR2 FQNEAQ. V dropped 5 bases and J dropped 2; count of bases not matched to a gene: 10. CDR3 sequence: CASSPLRDRVTYEQYF. Here the CDR3 DNA reads TGTGCCAGCAGCCCCCTCCGGGACAGGGTTACCTACGAGCAGTACTTC.